This TCR beta chain was sequenced for a study of patients and donors after allogeneic stem cell transplantation. From the RT-PCR reads, TCRdb called clonotypes with MiXCR, one entry per CDR3 protein. The repertoire consists of roughly 200,000 distinct CDR3 sequences, with less than 50% occurring once and the leading ten covering around 10%. This CDR3 is built from 13 residues. The V gene end was trimmed by 8 bases and the J gene end by 4 bases; junction bases not matched to a gene: 6. Germline V CDR1 and CDR2: MNHNS, SASEGT. This clonotype was detected a few times. The TCR sequence derives from a human donor who was either an allogeneic HSCT recipient or a stem cell or donor lymphocyte infusion donor (not recorded which). It is not recorded whose cells these are; they may come from a transplant donor. Sequencing used blood, either unsorted or a sorted T cell fraction (not recorded which). The chain combines TRBV6-1 with TRBJ1-2; TRBD1 matches at 8 bases. CDR3 loop: CASVRQGFYGYTF. The CDR3 nucleotides are TGTGCCAGCGTTAGACAGGGGTTCTATGGCTACACCTTC.